The sample holds a few counts of the clone carrying this T cell receptor beta chain. Its antigen is not identified. TCRdb's table, derived via immunoSEQ multiplex PCR, lists solely in-frame clones and lacks some. This sample has about 170,000 clones; roughly 89% occur once, and the top ten carry approximately 1.6%. The CDR3 runs to 12 residues. Germline loops: CDR1 SGHRS, CDR2 YFSETQ. The V end lost 2 bases, the J end lost 5 bases, and 6 bases lay between the germline ends. This entry belongs to a study of T cell responses to AZD1222 COVID-19 vaccine. Overall study context: Samples with a second dose at about 4 or about 12 weeks were pooled together.

Points from the study as a whole: Among AZD1222 vaccinees, only five or six were seropositive at baseline. White British ancestry dominated among donors, who included more females, and clonal diversity was possibly underestimated. Close to half of spike-specific TCRs reportedly recognize unmutated variant regions.

The source of this sequence is an adult in good health. This chain connects TRBV5-1 to TRBJ2-3; D is perhaps TRBD2 (6 bases). The sample consisted of peripheral blood, taken on day 0 of AZD1222 vaccination. The DNA for the CDR3 is TGCGCCAGCAGCTTAGCGGGAGATACGCAGTATTTT. Protein product: CASSLAGDTQYF. Supplemented by reference TRBV5-1 and TRBJ2-3, the full variable domain reads KAGVTQTPRYLIKTRGQQVTLSCSPISGHRSVSWYQQTPGQGLQFLFEYFSETQRNKGNFPGRFSGRQFSNSRSEMNVSTLELGDSALYLCASSLAGDTQYFGPGTRLTVL.